The 24 T cell receptor beta chains listed next were all sequenced from one sample in a study of shared clonotypes between healthy human individuals. Naive CD8 isolation took CD45RO-negative cells positively selected for CCR7 and excluded terminally differentiated effector memory CD45RA+ cells. This table comes from immunoSEQ multiplex PCR, and its TCRdb copy is limited to in-frame clones, with some not included. Of millions of clones listed, about 93% are singletons. Sequencing was done on a sample of naive CD8+ T cells from PBMCs. The receptors derive from a man in his late teens or twenties in good health. Some clones in this sample may be carry-over from other donors' samples.

This chain links TRBV7-9 with TRBJ1-4; unclear D gene. Germline V gene lookup returns CDR1 SEHNR and CDR2 FQNEAQ (reference sequence). Deletions cut 6 bases from V and 2 bases from J, with 16 bases between. CDR3 length: 16 amino acids. CDR3 in DNA: TGTGCCAGCAGTGGAGGAGGGAAGTTCACTAATGAAAAACTGTTTTTT. Translated, it gives CASSGGGKFTNEKLFF. The variable domain in full, with the rest retrieved from reference TRBV7-9 and TRBJ1-4, is DTGVSQNPRHKITKRGQNVTFRCDPISEHNRLYWYRQTLGQGPEFLTYFQNEAQLEKSRLLSDRFSAERPKGSFSTLEIQRTEQGDSAMYLCASSGGGKFTNEKLFFGSGTQLSVL.

The V call is TRBV19, the J call TRBJ2-2, with TRBD2 matching over 9 bases. The germline gives CDR1 LNHDA, CDR2 SQIVND (reference sequence). J was trimmed by 5 bases and V by 5 bases; bases with no gene match: 12. This CDR3 has 17 residues. The DNA of the CDR3 is TGTGCCAGTAGTGCCGGGGTAGCGGGAGTTCGGACCGGGGAGCTGTTTTTT. This translates into CASSAGVAGVRTGELFF.

The chain links TRBV7-9 to TRBJ2-7; D not resolved. CDR3 length equals 15 residues. Deletions cut 0 bases from V and 0 bases from J, with 9 bases between. Germline CDR1 reads SEHNR; CDR2 reads FQNEAQ (reference sequence). The CDR3 spells CASSLAPLGSYEQYF. CDR3 bases: TGTGCCAGCAGCTTAGCTCCTCTCGGCTCCTACGAGCAGTACTTC.

The chain employs TRBV27 and TRBJ2-7; 7 nucleotides align to TRBD2. This CDR3 has 15 amino acids. Germline CDR1 reads MNHEY; CDR2 reads SMNVEV (reference sequence). After removal of 4 bases from V and 3 bases from J, the junction contained 9 bases not matched to a gene. Here the CDR3 DNA reads TGTGCCAGCAGTTCGATCGGACTAGAAGGCTACGAGCAGTACTTC. This translates into CASSSIGLEGYEQYF.

CDR3 coding DNA: TGCAGCGCCGAAGGGGGCAGGGCCTACGAGCAGTACTTC. Translating gives CSAEGGRAYEQYF. This sequence joins TRBV29-1 and TRBJ2-7, with 7 positions matching TRBD1. The CDR3 covers 13 residues. V shed 7 bases and J 2 bases; nucleotides not matched to a gene: 8. Germline CDR1 is SQVTM and CDR2 is ANQGSEA.

The J gene is TRBJ2-1, the V gene TRBV5-4, with TRBD2 matching 7 bases. CDR1 and CDR2 from the germline V gene are SGHNT and YYREEE (reference sequence). V was clipped by 4 bases and J by 0 bases; unmatched bases: 16. This CDR3 contains 19 residues. CDR3: CASSRSLLLATSSYNEQFF. Here the CDR3 DNA reads TGTGCCAGCAGCCGCTCCTTACTACTAGCGACCAGCTCCTACAATGAGCAGTTCTTC.

The rearrangement links TRBV6-6 to TRBJ1-5; D call uncertain. Trimming pared 0 bases from V and 5 bases from J, leaving 8 bases between. Germline CDR1 reads MNHNY; CDR2 reads SVGAGI (reference sequence). The CDR3 is 14 residues long. The CDR3 nucleotides are TGTGCCAGCAGTTACTCGATAGAGCATCAGCCCCAGCATTTT. This codes for CASSYSIEHQPQHF.

This sequence joins TRBV29-1 and TRBJ1-6; a possible D gene is TRBD1 (5 bases). The V end lost 1 base, the J end lost 9 bases, and 13 bases lay between the germline ends. CDR1 and CDR2 from the germline V gene are SQVTM and ANQGSEA. This CDR3 contains 14 residues. The CDR3 nucleotides read TGCAGCGTTGAAGTGCCAGTCGGGGGTTCACCCCTCCACTTT. This codes for CSVEVPVGGSPLHF.

The chain recombines TRBV4-3 with TRBJ2-3; 9 bases line up with TRBD1. CDR3 length: 17 amino acids. CDR1 LGHNA and CDR2 YSLEER come from the germline V gene. V was pared by 1 base and J by 1 base, with 6 bases of the junction left unmatched. The DNA for the CDR3 is TGCGCCAGCAGCCAAGGTCGGAGGGACAGGGGCACAGATACGCAGTATTTT. Residues: CASSQGRRDRGTDTQYF.

This rearrangement joins TRBV9 to TRBJ1-3; D remains unclear. The CDR3 sequence is 18 residues long. The germline gives CDR1 SGDLS, CDR2 YYNGEE. V lost 0 bases and J 2 bases, leaving 18 bases between the germline ends. The CDR3 region is CASSVVAGSRLPGNTIYF. CDR3 DNA sequence: TGTGCCAGCAGCGTAGTTGCAGGTTCAAGACTGCCTGGAAACACCATATATTTT.

CDR3 nucleotides: TGTGCCAGCAGCTTAGATGGTCGGAGGGAAAATCAGCCCCAGCATTTT. It translates to CASSLDGRRENQPQHF. The chain recombines TRBV11-3 with TRBJ1-5; D is undetermined. Germline CDR1 is SGHNT and CDR2 is YENEEA. CDR3 length equals 16 residues. With 0 bases removed from V and 4 bases from J, the gap between germline ends came to 13 bases.

The V and J genes are TRBV27 and TRBJ1-1, with TRBD1 as a possible D gene (6 bases). The CDR3 totals 12 residues. V was shortened by 6 bases and J by 5 bases, with 10 bases between the two germline ends. Germline CDR1 is MNHEY and CDR2 is SMNVEV (reference sequence). This CDR3 is CASRRGQTEAFF. CDR3 nucleotides: TGTGCCAGCAGGAGAGGACAGACTGAAGCTTTCTTT.

The CDR3 reads CASSLYLGPGGTGELFF. The CDR3 bases are TGTGCCAGCAGTTTATATCTGGGGCCTGGCGGCACCGGGGAGCTGTTTTTT. The rearrangement links TRBV27 to TRBJ2-2; a weak D match, TRBD1 (5 bases). Germline-derived CDR1 and CDR2 are MNHEY and SMNVEV (reference sequence). Between the trimmed V and J ends, which lost 1 base and 4 bases, there was a span of 16 bases. The CDR3 covers 17 residues.

This clone was detected only a few times. This chain connects TRBV28 to TRBJ1-5; possible D gene TRBD1, 5 bases. V shed 2 bases and J shed 2 bases, with 10 bases lying between them. CDR3 length: 15 residues. The V gene's germline CDR1 is MDHEN and CDR2 SYDVKM. The CDR3, as DNA: TGTGCCAGCAGTTTACCCCAGGGTGGCAATCAGCCCCAGCATTTT. It encodes CASSLPQGGNQPQHF.

This sequence joins TRBV7-9 and TRBJ1-1; TRBD1 is a possible D gene (5 bases). The CDR3 sequence is 16 residues long. From germline, CDR1 is SEHNR and CDR2 FQNEAQ (reference sequence). V was shortened by 5 bases and J by 3 bases, with 19 bases between the two germline ends. CDR3 sequence reads: CASSPAAGVGHTEAFF. Written as DNA, the CDR3 is TGTGCCAGCAGCCCCGCGGCGGGGGTGGGTCACACTGAAGCTTTCTTT.

This clone was found once. The chain uses TRBV7-3 and TRBJ2-1; TRBD2 aligns across 7 bases. The germline V gene encodes CDR1 SGHTA and CDR2 FQGTGA. CDR3 length: 18 residues. Unmatched junction bases numbered 8, after V lost 0 bases and J lost 0 bases. This CDR3 is CASSLTPTSAHSYNEQFF. The DNA for the CDR3 is TGTGCCAGCAGCTTAACCCCAACTAGCGCCCACTCCTACAATGAGCAGTTCTTC. The full variable domain, completed using reference TRBV7-3 and TRBJ2-1, is GAGVSQTPSNKVTEKGKYVELRCDPISGHTALYWYRQSLGQGPEFLIYFQGTGAADDSGLPNDRFFAVRPEGSVSTLKIQRTERGDSAVYLCASSLTPTSAHSYNEQFFGPGTRLTVL.

The J gene is TRBJ2-1, the V gene TRBV5-1; no definite D call. From germline, CDR1 is SGHRS and CDR2 YFSETQ. The CDR3 loop spans 12 amino acids. The V gene lost 6 bases and the J gene lost 5 bases, with 9 bases spanning the gap. CDR3 coding DNA: TGCGCCAGCATGGGTGAAAACAATGAGCAGTTCTTC. It translates to CASMGENNEQFF.

The chain employs TRBV28 and TRBJ2-5, with a possible D match to TRBD2 (6 bases). CDR3 size: 13 residues. The V end was cut by 3 bases, the J end by 4 bases, with 9 bases between. The germline V gene encodes CDR1 MDHEN and CDR2 SYDVKM. CDR3 region: CASSFRGGETQYF. CDR3 DNA: TGTGCCAGCAGTTTTAGGGGAGGAGAGACCCAGTACTTC.

With respect to this clone: Other DNA sequences in the sample encode the same CDR3. The rearrangement links TRBV27 to TRBJ2-7; D might be TRBD1 (6 bases). Germline V gene lookup returns CDR1 MNHEY and CDR2 SMNVEV (reference sequence). CDR3 length: 12 amino acids. V lost 4 bases, J lost 3 bases, and 7 bases lay in between. CDR3 DNA sequence: TGTGCCAGCAGTTCAGGGGACTACGAGCAGTACTTC. Protein: CASSSGDYEQYF.

V is TRBV27 and J is TRBJ2-7; 7 bases align to TRBD1. The V gene end was trimmed by 2 bases and the J gene end by 3 bases; junction bases not matched to a gene: 7. Per germline, CDR1 MNHEY and CDR2 SMNVEV (reference sequence). The length of the CDR3 is 15 residues. The chain's CDR3 is CASSLDRARRYEQYF. In nucleotides, the CDR3 is TGTGCCAGCAGTTTAGACAGGGCAAGACGCTACGAGCAGTACTTC.

The V and J genes are TRBV10-1 and TRBJ2-5; 9 positions match TRBD2. The trim removed 0 bases at V and 5 bases at J, leaving 4 bases unmatched. Germline V gene lookup returns CDR1 WNHNN and CDR2 SYGVQD (reference sequence). The CDR3 extends over 15 amino acids. Here the CDR3 reads CASSESGLAMETQYF. The CDR3 region has the DNA TGCGCCAGCAGTGAGTCGGGACTAGCTATGGAGACCCAGTACTTC.

The chain is built from TRBV10-1 and TRBJ2-2; D is perhaps TRBD1 or TRBD2 (5 bases each). CDR3 length equals 14 residues. Per the germline V gene, CDR1 is WNHNN and CDR2 is SYGVQD (reference sequence). Between the trimmed V and J ends, which lost 3 bases and 12 bases, there was a span of 17 bases. CDR3 amino acids: CASSDRDRENKLFF. In DNA form, the CDR3 reads TGCGCCAGCAGTGACCGGGACCGTGAGAACAAGCTGTTTTTT.

The chain recombines TRBV28 with TRBJ2-5; D not certain. Trimming stripped 6 bases from V and 2 bases from J, with 10 bases between. Germline assignment: CDR1 MDHEN and CDR2 SYDVKM. The CDR3 sequence is 13 residues long. CDR3 in DNA: TGTGCCAGCAGCCTGCCCCCTCAAGAGACCCAGTACTTC. Translated: CASSLPPQETQYF. Based on the CDR3 plus reference TRBV28 and TRBJ2-5, the full variable domain is DVKVTQSSRYLVKRTGEKVFLECVQDMDHENMFWYRQDPGLGLRLIYFSYDVKMKEKGDIPEGYSVSREKKERFSLILESASTNQTSMYLCASSLPPQETQYFGPGTRLLVL.

This clone has only one observation. The gene calls are TRBV28 and TRBJ1-2, with a weak D call TRBD1 (6 bases). V was pared by 1 base and J by 6 bases, with 12 bases between. Germline loops: CDR1 MDHEN, CDR2 SYDVKM. The CDR3 is made up of 14 amino acids. DNA for the CDR3: TGTGCCAGCAGTTTATATTGGGGGGCGGATGGCTACACCTTC. The encoded protein is CASSLYWGADGYTF.